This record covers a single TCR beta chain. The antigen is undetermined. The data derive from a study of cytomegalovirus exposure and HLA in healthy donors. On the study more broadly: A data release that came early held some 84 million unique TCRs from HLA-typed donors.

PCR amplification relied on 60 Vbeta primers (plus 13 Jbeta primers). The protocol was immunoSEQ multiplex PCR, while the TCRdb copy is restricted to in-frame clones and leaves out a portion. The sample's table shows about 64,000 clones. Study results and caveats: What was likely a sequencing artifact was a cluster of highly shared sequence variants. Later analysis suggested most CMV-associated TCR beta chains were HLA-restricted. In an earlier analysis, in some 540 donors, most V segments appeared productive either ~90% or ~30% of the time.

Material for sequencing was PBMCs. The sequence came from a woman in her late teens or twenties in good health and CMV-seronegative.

The CDR3 protein is CASSRSGGPREQYF. The CDR3 DNA reads TGTGCCAGCTCACGTTCGGGGGGGCCGCGGGAGCAGTACTTC. The V and J genes are TRBV18 and TRBJ2-7; 8 nucleotides match TRBD2. Germline CDR1 and CDR2: KGHSH and LQKENI. J gave up 7 bases and V 4 bases, and 9 bases lay outside the gene matches. CDR3 size: 14 residues.